Listed below are T cell receptor beta chains from one sample, sequenced in a study of radiation and T cells in renal cell carcinoma. Here immunoSEQ multiplex PCR was the method, and the copy in TCRdb shows in-frame clones only, minus some. Here the sample spans some 64,000 clones, 70% to 80% being singletons. Sequenced here: blood, sampled from a patient whose treatment included radiotherapy and nephrectomy. The receptors stem from a man in his 60s with renal cell carcinoma. Each CDR3 is given with its conserved first and last residue. A D gene is named only where the DNA matches it firmly. Clone size is not always given. Where it is, it says once, few, many or a class for expanded clones.

>TRBV28|TRBD2|TRBJ2-1|NA
CATFEPGLAGVSKQFF
TGTGCCACCTTTGAACCGGGACTAGCGGGAGTATCCAAGCAGTTCTTC
>TRBV27|TRBD2|TRBJ2-3|NA
CASKRLAGVYTDTQYF
TGTGCCAGCAAGAGACTAGCGGGAGTATACACAGATACGCAGTATTTT
>TRBV15|NA|TRBJ2-2|NA
CATRASGELFF
TGTGCCACCAGAGCTTCCGGGGAGCTGTTTTTT
>TRBV15|NA|TRBJ1-5|many
CATSRGGRANQPQHF
TGTGCCACCAGCAGAGGAGGCAGGGCGAACCAGCCCCAGCATTTT
>TRBV5-4|NA|TRBJ2-5|NA
CASSLERKETQYF
TGTGCCAGCAGCTTGGAGCGGAAAGAGACCCAGTACTTC
>TRBV5-1|NA|TRBJ1-2|few
CASSLDLGGYGYTF
TGCGCCAGCAGCTTGGACTTGGGCGGCTATGGCTACACCTTC
>TRBV11-3|TRBD2|TRBJ2-5|NA
CASSLGLGLAKTQYF
TGTGCCAGCAGCTTAGGGTTAGGACTAGCGAAGACCCAGTACTTC
>TRBV19|NA|TRBJ2-5|few
CASSIRRGRETQYF
TGTGCCAGTAGTATACGTAGGGGTCGAGAGACCCAGTACTTC
>TRBV29-1|NA|TRBJ2-2|NA
CSVVAGINTGELFF
TGCAGCGTTGTGGCGGGTATAAACACCGGGGAGCTGTTTTTT
>TRBV10-3|TRBD2|TRBJ2-3|NA
CAIRLAGGAGGADSYTDTQYF
TGTGCCATCAGACTAGCGGGGGGGGCCGGAGGTGCTGATTCTTACACAGATACGCAGTATTTT
>TRBV7-7|TRBD1|TRBJ2-2|NA
CASSLSSGGANTGELFF
TGTGCCAGCAGCTTATCCTCAGGGGGCGCGAACACCGGGGAGCTGTTTTTT
>TRBV7-9|NA|TRBJ2-7|NA
CASSPPAAGVEQYF
TGTGCCAGCAGTCCCCCCGCCGCCGGGGTCGAGCAGTACTTC
>TRBV6-5|TRBD1|TRBJ1-2|NA
CASTPGGSASGYTF
TGTGCCAGCACTCCAGGGGGTTCCGCGAGCGGCTACACCTTC
>TRBV13|NA|TRBJ1-1|NA
CASSLGDSGKAFF
TGTGCCAGCAGCTTAGGGGACTCGGGGAAAGCTTTCTTT
>TRBV5-1|NA|TRBJ1-5|NA
CASSFDSNQPQHF
TGCGCCAGCAGCTTTGACAGCAATCAGCCCCAGCATTTT
>TRBV27|TRBD1|TRBJ2-2|NA
CASRPAWTGKLNTGELFF
TGTGCCAGCAGGCCTGCATGGACAGGGAAGTTGAACACCGGGGAGCTGTTTTTT
>TRBV5-6|TRBD1|TRBJ1-1|NA
CASSSLTGRSYSAEAFF
TGTGCCAGCAGCTCACTGACAGGGCGGTCGTATAGTGCTGAAGCTTTCTTT
>TRBV7-2|NA|TRBJ1-4|NA
CASSLVEGRSEKLFF
TGTGCCAGCAGCTTAGTCGAGGGCCGCAGTGAAAAACTGTTTTTT
>TRBV7-9|NA|TRBJ2-6|few
CASSLGPGRPTSGANVLTF
TGTGCCAGCAGCTTAGGACCGGGACGCCCGACTAGTGGGGCCAACGTCCTGACTTTC
>TRBV4-3|NA|TRBJ2-7|once
CASSQVGGGSYEQYF
TGCGCCAGCAGCCAAGTAGGGGGGGGCTCCTACGAGCAGTACTTC
>TRBV27|NA|TRBJ1-1|NA
CASQQTILNTEAFF
TGTGCCAGCCAACAGACGATATTAAACACTGAAGCTTTCTTT
>TRBV7-2|TRBD1|TRBJ1-1|NA
CASSLVYRGTEAFF
TGTGCCAGCAGCTTAGTCTACAGGGGCACTGAAGCTTTCTTT
>TRBV7-2|TRBD2|TRBJ2-2|NA
CASSKTPLAGNTGELFF
TGTGCCAGCAGCAAAACCCCACTAGCGGGGAACACCGGGGAGCTGTTTTTT
>TRBV7-2|NA|TRBJ1-1|NA
CASTKDTANTEAFF
TGTGCCAGCACCAAGGACACAGCGAACACTGAAGCTTTCTTT
>TRBV7-2|NA|TRBJ1-6|NA
CASSSGAHNSPLHF
TGTGCCAGCAGCTCTGGGGCCCATAATTCACCCCTCCACTTT
>TRBV10-3|TRBD1|TRBJ2-3|NA
CAISRTGAVTDTQYF
TGTGCCATCAGCCGGACAGGCGCAGTCACAGATACGCAGTATTTT
>TRBV7-9|NA|TRBJ2-2|few
CASSASGNTGELFF
TGTGCCAGCAGCGCGAGCGGGAACACCGGGGAGCTGTTTTTT
>TRBV9|TRBD2|TRBJ2-3|NA
CASSVATAGATDTQYF
TGTGCCAGCAGCGTAGCTACAGCGGGAGCTACAGATACGCAGTATTTT
>TRBV6-6|NA|TRBJ1-1|NA
CASSYSFGNTEAFF
TGTGCCAGCAGTTACTCGTTCGGGAACACTGAAGCTTTCTTT
>TRBV11-3|NA|TRBJ2-5|NA
CASSLAGERQETQYF
TGTGCCAGCAGCTTAGCGGGAGAGAGACAAGAGACCCAGTACTTC
>TRBV7-7|NA|TRBJ1-1|NA
CATEPIVEAFF
TGTGCCACCGAGCCTATCGTTGAAGCTTTCTTT
>TRBV7-2|NA|TRBJ2-7|NA
CASSARGGYEQYF
TGTGCCAGCAGCGCTCGAGGGGGATACGAGCAGTACTTC
>TRBV7-2|NA|TRBJ1-3|NA
CASSLGFSGNTIYF
TGTGCCAGCAGCTTGGGTTTTTCTGGAAACACCATATATTTT
>TRBV25-1|NA|TRBJ2-7|NA
CASSEDRYFSYEQYF
TGTGCCAGCAGTGAAGACAGGTACTTCTCTTACGAGCAGTACTTC
>TRBV7-8|NA|TRBJ1-5|NA
CASSLARVQGISRNQPQHF
TGTGCCAGCAGCTTAGCGAGAGTGCAGGGTATCTCCAGAAATCAGCCCCAGCATTTT
>TRBV30|TRBD1|TRBJ1-3|NA
CALGQGVYGNTIYF
TGTGCCTTGGGACAGGGGGTTTATGGAAACACCATATATTTT
>TRBV5-1|NA|TRBJ2-5|few
CASSLLETQYF
TGCGCCAGCAGCTTGTTAGAGACCCAGTACTTC
>TRBV7-2|NA|TRBJ2-7|NA
CASSDTPAVFPDEQYF
TGTGCCAGCAGCGACACCCCGGCGGTGTTTCCTGACGAGCAGTACTTC
>TRBV19|TRBD1|TRBJ1-4|NA
CASSMRDRGRGEEKLFF
TGTGCCAGTAGTATGCGTGACAGGGGGCGCGGGGAAGAAAAACTGTTTTTT
>TRBV9|TRBD1|TRBJ1-4|NA
CASSEEGGAYEKLFF
TGTGCCAGCAGCGAGGAAGGGGGCGCCTATGAAAAACTGTTTTTT